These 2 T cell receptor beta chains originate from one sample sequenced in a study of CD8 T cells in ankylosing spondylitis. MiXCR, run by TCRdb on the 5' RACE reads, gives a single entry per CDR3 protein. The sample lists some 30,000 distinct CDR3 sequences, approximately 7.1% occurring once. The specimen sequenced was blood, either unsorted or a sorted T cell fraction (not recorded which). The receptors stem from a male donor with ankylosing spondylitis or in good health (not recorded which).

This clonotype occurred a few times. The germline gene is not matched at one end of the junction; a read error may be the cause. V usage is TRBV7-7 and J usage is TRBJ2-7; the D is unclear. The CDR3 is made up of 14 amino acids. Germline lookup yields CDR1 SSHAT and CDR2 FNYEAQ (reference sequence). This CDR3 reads CASSPGPSSYEQYF. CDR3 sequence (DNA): TGTGCTAGCAGCCCCGGTCCCAGCTCCTACGAGCAGTACTTC.

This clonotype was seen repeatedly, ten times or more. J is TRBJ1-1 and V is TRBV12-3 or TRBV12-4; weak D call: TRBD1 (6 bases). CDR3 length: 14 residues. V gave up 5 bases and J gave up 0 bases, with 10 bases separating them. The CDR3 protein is CASSITGLNTEAFF. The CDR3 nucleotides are TGTGCCAGCAGTATTACAGGGTTGAACACTGAAGCTTTCTTT.